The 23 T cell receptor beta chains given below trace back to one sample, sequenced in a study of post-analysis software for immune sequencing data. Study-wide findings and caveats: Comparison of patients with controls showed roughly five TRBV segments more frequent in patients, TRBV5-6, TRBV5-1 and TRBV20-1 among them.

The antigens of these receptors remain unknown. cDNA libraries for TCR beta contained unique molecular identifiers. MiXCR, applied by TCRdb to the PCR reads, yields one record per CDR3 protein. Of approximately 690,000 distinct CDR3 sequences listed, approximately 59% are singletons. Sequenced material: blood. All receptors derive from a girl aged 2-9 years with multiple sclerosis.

CDR3: CASSPYTGGNHGYTF. The CDR3 coding sequence is TGTGCCAGCAGCCCCTATACAGGGGGCAATCATGGCTACACCTTC. The rearrangement joins TRBV7-9 to TRBJ1-2; 9 bases fit TRBD1. The V gene's germline CDR1 is SEHNR and CDR2 FQNEAQ (reference sequence). The CDR3 has 15 amino acids. The junction had 10 bases not matched to a gene; V was cut back by 5 bases and J by 6 bases. The full variable domain, completed using reference TRBV7-9 and TRBJ1-2, is DTGVSQNPRHKITKRGQNVTFRCDPISEHNRLYWYRQTLGQGPEFLTYFQNEAQLEKSRLLSDRFSAERPKGSFSTLEIQRTEQGDSAMYLCASSPYTGGNHGYTFGSGTRLTVV.

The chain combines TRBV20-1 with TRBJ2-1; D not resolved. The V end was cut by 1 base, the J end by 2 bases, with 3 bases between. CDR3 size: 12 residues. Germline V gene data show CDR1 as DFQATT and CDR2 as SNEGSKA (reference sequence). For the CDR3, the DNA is TGCAGTGCTAGAGCTGCCTACAATGAGCAGTTCTTC. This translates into CSARAAYNEQFF.

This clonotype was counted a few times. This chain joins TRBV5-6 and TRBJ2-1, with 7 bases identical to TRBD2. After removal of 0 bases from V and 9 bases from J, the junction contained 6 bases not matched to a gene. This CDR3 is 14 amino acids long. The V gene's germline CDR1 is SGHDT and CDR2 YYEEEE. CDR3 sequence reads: CASSLGTSLSEQFF. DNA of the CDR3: TGTGCCAGCAGCTTGGGGACTAGTCTTAGTGAGCAGTTCTTC.

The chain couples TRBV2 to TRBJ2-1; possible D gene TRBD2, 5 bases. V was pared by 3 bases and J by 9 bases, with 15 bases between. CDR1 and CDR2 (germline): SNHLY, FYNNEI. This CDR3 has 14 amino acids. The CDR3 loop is CASSEAESRGEQFF. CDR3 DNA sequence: TGTGCCAGCAGTGAGGCCGAATCCCGGGGTGAGCAGTTCTTC. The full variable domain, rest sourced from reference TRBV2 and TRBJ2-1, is EPEVTQTPSHQVTQMGQEVILRCVPISNHLYFYWYRQILGQKVEFLVSFYNNEISEKSEIFDDQFSVERPDGSNFTLKIRSTKLEDSAMYFCASSEAESRGEQFFGPGTRLTVL.

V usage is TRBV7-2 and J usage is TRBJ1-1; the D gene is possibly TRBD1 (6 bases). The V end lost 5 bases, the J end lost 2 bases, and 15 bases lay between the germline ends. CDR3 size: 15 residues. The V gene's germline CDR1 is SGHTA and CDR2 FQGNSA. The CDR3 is CASSPTGFRNTEAFF. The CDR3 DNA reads TGTGCCAGCAGCCCGACAGGCTTCAGAAACACTGAAGCTTTCTTT.

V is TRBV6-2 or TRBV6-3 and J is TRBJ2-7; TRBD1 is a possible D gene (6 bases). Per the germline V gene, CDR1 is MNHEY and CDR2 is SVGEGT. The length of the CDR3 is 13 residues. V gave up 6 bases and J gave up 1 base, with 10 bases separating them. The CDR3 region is CASSIDRSYEQYF. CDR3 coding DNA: TGTGCCAGCAGCATCGACAGGTCCTACGAGCAGTACTTC.

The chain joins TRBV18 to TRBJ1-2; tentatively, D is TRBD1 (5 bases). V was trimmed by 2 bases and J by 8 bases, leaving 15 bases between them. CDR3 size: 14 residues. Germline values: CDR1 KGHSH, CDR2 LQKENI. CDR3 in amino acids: CASSPGKGRDGYTF. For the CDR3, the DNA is TGTGCCAGCTCACCAGGAAAGGGGCGGGACGGCTACACCTTC. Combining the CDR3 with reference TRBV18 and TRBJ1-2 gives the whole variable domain NAGVMQNPRHLVRRRGQEARLRCSPMKGHSHVYWYRQLPEEGLKFMVYLQKENIIDESGMPKERFSAEFPKEGPSILRIQQVVRGDSAAYFCASSPGKGRDGYTFGSGTRLTVV.

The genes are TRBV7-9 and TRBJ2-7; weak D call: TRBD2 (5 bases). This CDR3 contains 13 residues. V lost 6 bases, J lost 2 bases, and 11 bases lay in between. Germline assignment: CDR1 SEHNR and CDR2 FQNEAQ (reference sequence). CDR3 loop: CASRSEDTYEQYF. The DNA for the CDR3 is TGTGCCAGCAGGTCGGAGGATACCTACGAGCAGTACTTC.

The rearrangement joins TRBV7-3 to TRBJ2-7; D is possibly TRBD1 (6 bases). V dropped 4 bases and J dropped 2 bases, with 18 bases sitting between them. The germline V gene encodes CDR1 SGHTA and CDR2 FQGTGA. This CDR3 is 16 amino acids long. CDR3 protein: CASSSRAGAVAYEQYF. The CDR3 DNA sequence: TGTGCCAGCAGCTCAAGGGCAGGGGCGGTCGCCTACGAGCAGTACTTC.

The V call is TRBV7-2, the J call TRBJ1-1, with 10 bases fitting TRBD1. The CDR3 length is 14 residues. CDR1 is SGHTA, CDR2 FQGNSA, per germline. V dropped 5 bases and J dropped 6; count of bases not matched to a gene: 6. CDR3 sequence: CASSPDRGYAEAFF. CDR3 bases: TGTGCCAGCAGCCCGGACAGGGGGTACGCTGAAGCTTTCTTT.

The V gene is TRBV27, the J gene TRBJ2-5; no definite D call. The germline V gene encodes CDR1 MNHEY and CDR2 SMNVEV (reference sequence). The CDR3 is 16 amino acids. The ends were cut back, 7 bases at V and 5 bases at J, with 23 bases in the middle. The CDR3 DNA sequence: TGTGCCAGCACCCCTAAAAGTTTGCGAAATAGGGAGACCCAGTACTTC. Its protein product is CASTPKSLRNRETQYF.

This chain's CDR3 is CASSTGPPVSNEQFF. CDR3 DNA sequence: TGTGCCAGCAGCACAGGACCGCCCGTGAGCAATGAGCAGTTCTTC. The chain couples TRBV7-9 to TRBJ2-1; the D gene is possibly TRBD1 (5 bases). V gave up 5 bases and J gave up 6 bases, with 17 bases separating them. The CDR3 is 15 residues long. Per the germline V gene, CDR1 is SEHNR and CDR2 is FQNEAQ (reference sequence).

The CDR3 region is CASSLAEGLYGYTF. In nucleotides, the CDR3 is TGTGCCAGCAGCCTGGCAGAGGGGCTCTATGGCTACACCTTC. The chain is built from TRBV5-6 and TRBJ1-2; tentatively, D is TRBD1 (5 bases). The V gene lost 4 bases and the J gene lost 4 bases, with 14 bases spanning the gap. Germline-derived CDR1 and CDR2 are SGHDT and YYEEEE. This CDR3 spans 14 amino acids.

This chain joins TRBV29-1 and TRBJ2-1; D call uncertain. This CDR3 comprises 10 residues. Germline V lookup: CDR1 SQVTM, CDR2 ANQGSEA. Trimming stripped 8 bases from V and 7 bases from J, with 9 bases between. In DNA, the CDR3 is TGCAGCTTCAGACTTAATGAGCAGTTCTTC. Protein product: CSFRLNEQFF.

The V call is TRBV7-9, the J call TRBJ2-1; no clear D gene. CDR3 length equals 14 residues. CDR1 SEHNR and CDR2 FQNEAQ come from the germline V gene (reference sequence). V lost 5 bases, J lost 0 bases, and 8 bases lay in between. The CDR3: CASSGLGSYNEQFF. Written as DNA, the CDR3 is TGTGCCAGCAGCGGCCTGGGCTCCTACAATGAGCAGTTCTTC.

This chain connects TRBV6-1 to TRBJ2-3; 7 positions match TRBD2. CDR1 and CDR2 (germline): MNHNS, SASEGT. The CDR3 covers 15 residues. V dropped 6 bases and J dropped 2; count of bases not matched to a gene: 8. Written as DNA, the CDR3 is TGTGCCAGCAGCAGCCGGGACTATCACACAGATACGCAGTATTTT. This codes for CASSSRDYHTDTQYF.

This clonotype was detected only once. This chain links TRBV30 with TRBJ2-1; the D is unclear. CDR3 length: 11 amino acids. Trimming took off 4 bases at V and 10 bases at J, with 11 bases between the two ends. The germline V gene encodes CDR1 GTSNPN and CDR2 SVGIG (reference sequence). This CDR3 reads CAWINAGEQFF. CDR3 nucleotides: TGTGCCTGGATAAACGCCGGGGAGCAGTTCTTC.

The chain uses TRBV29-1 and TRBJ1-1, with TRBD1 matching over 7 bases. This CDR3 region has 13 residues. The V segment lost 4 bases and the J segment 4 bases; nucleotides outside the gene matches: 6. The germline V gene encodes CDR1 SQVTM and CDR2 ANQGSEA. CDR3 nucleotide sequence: TGCAGCGTTGTAAAGGGGGCCGTCACTGAAGCTTTCTTT. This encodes CSVVKGAVTEAFF.

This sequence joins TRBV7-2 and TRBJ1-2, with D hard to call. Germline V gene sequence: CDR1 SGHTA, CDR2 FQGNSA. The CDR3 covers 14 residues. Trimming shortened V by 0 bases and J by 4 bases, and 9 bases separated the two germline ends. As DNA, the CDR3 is TGTGCCAGCAGCTTAGCGATAGCCGCCTATGGCTACACCTTC. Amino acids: CASSLAIAAYGYTF.

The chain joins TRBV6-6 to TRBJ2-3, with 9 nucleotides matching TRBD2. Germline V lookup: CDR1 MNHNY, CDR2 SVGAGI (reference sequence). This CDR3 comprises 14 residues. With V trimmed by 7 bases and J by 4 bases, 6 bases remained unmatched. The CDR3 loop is CASNAGGPADTQYF. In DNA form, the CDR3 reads TGTGCCAGCAATGCGGGGGGGCCAGCAGATACGCAGTATTTT.

The CDR3 DNA follows: TGTGCCAGCAGCCCGCCCGGGAATGAGCAGTTCTTC. Residues: CASSPPGNEQFF. The chain has TRBV4-2 and TRBJ2-1; D is unresolved. The CDR3 spans 12 residues. Germline CDR1 and CDR2: LGHNA and YNFKEQ. The ends were cut back, 4 bases at V and 7 bases at J, with 8 bases in the middle.

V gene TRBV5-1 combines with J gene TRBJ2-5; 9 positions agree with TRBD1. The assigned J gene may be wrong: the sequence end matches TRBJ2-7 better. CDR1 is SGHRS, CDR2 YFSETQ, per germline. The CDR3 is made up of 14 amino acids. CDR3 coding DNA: TGCGCCAGCAGCCCAGGACAGGGGTACAACGAGCAGTACTTC. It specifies CASSPGQGYNEQYF.

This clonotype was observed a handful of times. CDR3 sequence: CSVLAGIGSSYEQYF. The CDR3 DNA sequence: TGCAGCGTCCTGGCCGGCATCGGGAGCTCCTACGAGCAGTACTTC. This chain links TRBV29-1 with TRBJ2-7; possible D gene TRBD2, 6 bases. CDR1 SQVTM and CDR2 ANQGSEA come from the germline V gene. CDR3 size: 15 residues. V was pared by 6 bases and J by 0 bases, with 18 bases between.